This TCR beta chain was sequenced during a study of control samples from healthy donors and cancer patients. The data were produced by immunoSEQ multiplex PCR, yet TCRdb's version contains in-frame clones alone and is incomplete. The data contain 90,000 or so clones, 70% to 85% of them singletons. The CDR3 is 13 residues long. CDR1 is MNHEY and CDR2 is SVGAGI in the germline V gene. V shed 5 bases and J shed 0 bases, with 5 bases lying between them. This clone was observed a handful of times. The same CDR3 is also encoded by other DNA sequences in this sample. The V gene is TRBV6-5, the J gene TRBJ1-5; D not certain. The source material was PBMCs. The clonotype comes from an older man with lung cancer. CDR3 region: CASSLDSNQPQHF. CDR3 bases: TGTGCCAGCAGTCTAGATAGCAATCAGCCCCAGCATTTT.